This TCR beta chain was found in a study of T cell responses to AZD1222 COVID-19 vaccine. Study results and limitations: There were repertoire samples only from the period after the peak T cell response.

In regard to this clone: Its matching antigen is unknown.

Germline V gene lookup returns CDR1 LNHDA and CDR2 SQIVND (reference sequence). The V end lost 10 bases, the J end lost 7 bases, and 17 bases lay between the germline ends. This CDR3 has 13 residues. The repertoire was sequenced with immunoSEQ multiplex PCR; TCRdb's copy has only in-frame clones and lacks some. This sample has around 78,000 clones, with roughly nine tenths found just once. V and J are TRBV19 and TRBJ1-5; D ambiguous. This TCR derives from an adult who received the AZD1222 COVID-19 vaccine. Sample: peripheral blood, taken 28 days after the second AZD1222 dose. CDR3 amino acids: CATSTGVVQPQHF. The CDR3 bases are TGTGCCACCTCAACCGGGGTGGTGCAGCCCCAGCATTTT.